This T cell receptor beta chain stems from a study of neurological immune-mediated disorders. After removal of 4 bases from V and 4 bases from J, the junction contained 4 bases not matched to a gene. CDR1 MNHEY and CDR2 SMNVEV come from the germline V gene (reference sequence). The CDR3 runs to 14 residues. With 10-nucleotide random UMIs, 5'RACE was used to make the cDNA. A single record per CDR3 protein comes from TCRdb applying MiXCR to the 5' RACE reads. The repertoire holds just over 30,000 distinct CDR3 sequences, with over 3.5% as singletons. This clonotype came up many times. The TCR sequence derives from a woman aged 40 to 50 in good health. The source material was CD4+ T cells from blood. The chain employs TRBV27 and TRBJ2-7; 10 nucleotides line up with TRBD1. The chain's CDR3 is CASSYGTGEYEQYF. The CDR3 coding sequence is TGTGCCAGCAGTTACGGGACAGGGGAATACGAGCAGTACTTC.